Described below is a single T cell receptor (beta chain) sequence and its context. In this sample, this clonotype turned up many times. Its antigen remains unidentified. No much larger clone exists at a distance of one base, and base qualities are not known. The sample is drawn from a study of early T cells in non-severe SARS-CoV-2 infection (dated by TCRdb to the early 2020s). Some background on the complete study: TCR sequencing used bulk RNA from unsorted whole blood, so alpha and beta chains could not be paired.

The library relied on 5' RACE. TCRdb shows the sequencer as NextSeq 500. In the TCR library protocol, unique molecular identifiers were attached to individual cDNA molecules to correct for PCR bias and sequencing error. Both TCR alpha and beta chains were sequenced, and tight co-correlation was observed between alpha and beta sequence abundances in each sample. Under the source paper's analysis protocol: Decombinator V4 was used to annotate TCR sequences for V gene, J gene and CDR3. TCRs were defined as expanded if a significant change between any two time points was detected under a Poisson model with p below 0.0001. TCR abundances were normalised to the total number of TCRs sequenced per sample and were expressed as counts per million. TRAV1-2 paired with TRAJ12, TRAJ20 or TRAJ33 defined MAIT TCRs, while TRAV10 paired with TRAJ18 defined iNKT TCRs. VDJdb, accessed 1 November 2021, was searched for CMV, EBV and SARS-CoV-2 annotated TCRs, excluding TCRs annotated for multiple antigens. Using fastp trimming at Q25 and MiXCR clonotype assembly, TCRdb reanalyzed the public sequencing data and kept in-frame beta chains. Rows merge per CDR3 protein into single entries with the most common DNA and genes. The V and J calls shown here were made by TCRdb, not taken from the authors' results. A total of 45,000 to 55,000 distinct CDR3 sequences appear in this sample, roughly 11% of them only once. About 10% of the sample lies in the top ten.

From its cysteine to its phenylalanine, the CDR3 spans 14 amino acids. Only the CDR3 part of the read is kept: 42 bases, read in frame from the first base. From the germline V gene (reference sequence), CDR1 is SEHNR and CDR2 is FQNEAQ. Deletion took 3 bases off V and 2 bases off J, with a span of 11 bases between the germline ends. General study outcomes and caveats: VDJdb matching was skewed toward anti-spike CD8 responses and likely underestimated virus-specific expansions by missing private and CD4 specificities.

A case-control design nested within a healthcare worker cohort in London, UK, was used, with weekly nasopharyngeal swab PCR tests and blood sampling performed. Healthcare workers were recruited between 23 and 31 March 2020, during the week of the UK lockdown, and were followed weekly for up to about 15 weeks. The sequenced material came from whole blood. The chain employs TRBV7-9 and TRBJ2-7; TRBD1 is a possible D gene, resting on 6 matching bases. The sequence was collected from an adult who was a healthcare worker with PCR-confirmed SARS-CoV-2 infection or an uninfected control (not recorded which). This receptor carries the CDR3 CASSFRGIPYEQYF. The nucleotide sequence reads TGTGCCAGCAGCTTCAGGGGAATTCCCTACGAGCAGTACTTC.